This T cell receptor (beta chain) is drawn from a study of shared clonotypes between healthy human individuals (dated by TCRdb to about 2020). With respect to the entire study: A few men and two women, aged 18 to 49 years, made up the cohort. To increase sequencing depth and limit assay-specific biases, TCR repertoire library preparation and sequencing were carried out by different laboratories using diverse techniques. Per donor, leukapheresis produced somewhere between about 0.9 and 10 billion PBMCs. Blood TCR repertoires of five healthy adults were deeply sequenced to estimate repertoire size and the extent of clonotype sharing between individuals. For each donor, CD4 naive and CD4 memory were each given three plates, CD8 naive was given two plates, and CD8 memory was given one plate. Overall results and qualifications from the work: When a few donors were compared, the shared fraction of clonotypes was about 5% for naive CD4, less than 4% for naive CD8, 2.3% for memory CD4, and 0.4% for memory CD8. Clonotypes shared by all four sorted-subset donors showed higher generation probabilities than non-shared clonotypes. The genetic and exposure-history diversity represented was limited by the small number of donors. Rarefaction of sorted-subset datasets indicated incomplete sequencing despite the large sequencing depth. Naive subsets generally had larger estimated clonotype richness than memory subsets did. Only blood was sampled, and tissue TCR repertoires likely differ from those in blood. Pairwise subsampling indicated that sequencing depth was expected to affect the degree of clonotype sharing among donors.

TCR CDR3 regions were amplified from genomic DNA by multiplex PCR using the deep immunoSEQ assay. For each cell subset, the extracted genomic DNA was distributed evenly across all wells of several immunoSEQ 96-well plates, and each plate served as one replicate. For sorted subsets, each replicate PCR was loaded with 200 ng genomic DNA, equivalent to 25,000 to 35,000 T cell genomes. Purified libraries were measured with a Qubit 3.0 fluorometer, size-checked on a Bioanalyzer 2100, and measured again with the KAPA Library Quantification kit. Every immunoSEQ 96-well plate was sequenced on a separate single-read 150-cycle Illumina NextSeq 550 flow cell. The study's own analysis went as follows. Because the immunoSEQ output included only junctional sequences and no quality scores, the filtering could not be the same as the filtering used for full-length reads. Sequences were annotated with PyIR, a Python wrapper for IgBLAST v1.9, using IMGT germline references to assign V/J genes and CDR3. Any read was removed if the V/J assignment was weak (E-value above 1e-6), the CDR3 was missing, or the read contained stop codons, out-of-frame junctions, or ambiguous translated residues. V3J clonotypes were defined as sequences sharing the same inferred V gene, J gene, and CDR3 amino acid sequence. Percentage overlap between repertoires was calculated by dividing the number of shared unique clonotypes by the size of the smaller repertoire. RTK rarefaction, the Chao1 estimator, and Recon v2.1 estimates of unobserved clonotypes were used to assess repertoire richness. OLGA was used to compute generation probabilities for all TCRbeta clonotypes that the gDNA method yielded from a few donors. TCRdb retrieved this table from immuneACCESS and kept in-frame rearrangements only. Not all clones are present; in checked studies, unresolved V genes account for under half, and no reason is known for the remainder. That table supplies the V and J calls and clone size; D and trimming were determined from the DNA. This sample has about 1.1 million clones in its table, and 70% to 85% of those were observed once. Approximately 0.95% of the sample goes to the ten largest clones.

Donors were healthy HIV-negative adults with no recently reported acute infections or vaccinations. Every donor was a Caucasian adult living in Nashville, Tennessee, USA. CD4+ T cells were enriched by magnetic negative selection, after which naive cells were positively selected on CD45RA and the negative fraction was taken as the memory subset. After blood collection by leukapheresis, PBMCs were isolated using Ficoll-Histopaque density gradient centrifugation and then cryopreserved in the vapor phase of liquid nitrogen. Analytical flow cytometry was used to check the purity and quantity of each magnetically sorted T cell population. Genomic DNA was isolated from every sorted fraction and measured by UV absorbance on a Nanodrop 2000c. The CDR3 measures 14 amino acids from cysteine to phenylalanine. Just the 42-base CDR3 DNA is kept, in frame starting at base 1. With respect to this clone: The specificity of this receptor is unknown. The record has no base qualities; no much larger clone is one base away.

The source of this sequence is a young man in good health. Some clones in this sample may be carry-over from other donors' samples. Sequences were obtained from memory CD4+ T cells from PBMCs. The cell subset or site label of this sample denotes: CD45RA-negative fraction. Rearrangement joined TRBV21-1 to TRBJ1-1; the DNA was not used to check the table's D call, TRBD1. TRBV21-1 is designated a pseudogene. The CDR3 protein is CASRLDGTVTEAFF. The DNA is as follows: TGTGCCAGCAGGCTAGACGGGACAGTCACTGAAGCTTTCTTT.